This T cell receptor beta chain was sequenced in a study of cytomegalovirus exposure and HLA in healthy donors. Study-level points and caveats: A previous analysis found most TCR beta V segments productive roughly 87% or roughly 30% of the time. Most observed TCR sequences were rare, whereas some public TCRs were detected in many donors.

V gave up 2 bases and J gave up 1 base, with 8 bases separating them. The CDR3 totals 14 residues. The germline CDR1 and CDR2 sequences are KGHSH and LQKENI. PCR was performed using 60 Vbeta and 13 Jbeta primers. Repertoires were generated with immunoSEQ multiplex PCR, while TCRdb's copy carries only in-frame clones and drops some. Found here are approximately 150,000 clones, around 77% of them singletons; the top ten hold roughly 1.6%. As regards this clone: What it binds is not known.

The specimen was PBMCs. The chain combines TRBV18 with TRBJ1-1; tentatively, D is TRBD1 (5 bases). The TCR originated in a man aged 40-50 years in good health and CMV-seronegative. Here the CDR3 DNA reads TGTGCCAGCTCACCAGACGGGGGGAACACTGAAGCTTTCTTT. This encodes CASSPDGGNTEAFF.